What follows are 5 T cell receptor beta chains derived from one specimen sequenced in a study of cytomegalovirus exposure and HLA in healthy donors. Method: immunoSEQ multiplex PCR; TCRdb's copy keeps in-frame clones and lacks some. In the table there are roughly 45,000 clones, about 94% of which are singletons. Specimen: PBMCs. Receptors originate from a young woman in good health and CMV-seropositive.

This chain joins TRBV18 and TRBJ2-4, with 11 bases aligning to TRBD2. V trimming: 1 base; J trimming: 0 bases; junction bases outside the gene matches: 5. The CDR3 runs to 18 residues. The germline V gene encodes CDR1 KGHSH and CDR2 LQKENI. The CDR3 sequence is CASSPQGTSGIAKNIQYF. In DNA form, the CDR3 reads TGTGCCAGCTCACCACAGGGGACTAGCGGTATAGCCAAAAACATTCAGTACTTC.

The chain has TRBV7-2 and TRBJ2-2; maybe TRBD1 (5 bases). The CDR3 has 15 amino acids. V lost 5 bases, J lost 3 bases, and 13 bases lay in between. Germline CDR1 SGHTA, CDR2 FQGNSA. CDR3 region: CASSTEGVYTGELFF. In DNA form, the CDR3 reads TGTGCCAGCAGCACAGAAGGGGTTTACACCGGGGAGCTGTTTTTT.

This chain joins TRBV7-9 and TRBJ2-7; D is possibly TRBD2 (6 bases). Deletions cut 5 bases from V and 4 bases from J, with 15 bases between. There are 14 residues in the CDR3. The germline gives CDR1 SEHNR, CDR2 FQNEAQ (reference sequence). This chain's CDR3 is CASSLPGTLYEQYF. In DNA form, the CDR3 reads TGTGCCAGCAGCCTCCCCGGGACTCTATACGAGCAGTACTTC.

The chain uses TRBV18 and TRBJ2-7, with D perhaps TRBD1 (5 bases). The CDR3 extends over 14 amino acids. Germline V gives CDR1 KGHSH, CDR2 LQKENI. The V gene lost 3 bases and the J gene lost 7 bases, with 16 bases spanning the gap. The CDR3 DNA reads TGTGCCAGCTCACCGTCTCACAGGACGTGGGAGCAGTACTTC. It codes for CASSPSHRTWEQYF.

The chain has TRBV4-1 and TRBJ2-7, with TRBD1 identical over 7 bases. With 1 base clipped from V and 2 bases from J, the junction kept 5 bases outside the gene matches. Germline V gene sequence: CDR1 MGHRA, CDR2 YSYEKL. The CDR3 consists of 15 residues. The CDR3 spells CASSQGRDSAYEQYF. CDR3 nucleotides: TGCGCCAGCAGCCAAGGCCGGGACAGCGCCTACGAGCAGTACTTC.